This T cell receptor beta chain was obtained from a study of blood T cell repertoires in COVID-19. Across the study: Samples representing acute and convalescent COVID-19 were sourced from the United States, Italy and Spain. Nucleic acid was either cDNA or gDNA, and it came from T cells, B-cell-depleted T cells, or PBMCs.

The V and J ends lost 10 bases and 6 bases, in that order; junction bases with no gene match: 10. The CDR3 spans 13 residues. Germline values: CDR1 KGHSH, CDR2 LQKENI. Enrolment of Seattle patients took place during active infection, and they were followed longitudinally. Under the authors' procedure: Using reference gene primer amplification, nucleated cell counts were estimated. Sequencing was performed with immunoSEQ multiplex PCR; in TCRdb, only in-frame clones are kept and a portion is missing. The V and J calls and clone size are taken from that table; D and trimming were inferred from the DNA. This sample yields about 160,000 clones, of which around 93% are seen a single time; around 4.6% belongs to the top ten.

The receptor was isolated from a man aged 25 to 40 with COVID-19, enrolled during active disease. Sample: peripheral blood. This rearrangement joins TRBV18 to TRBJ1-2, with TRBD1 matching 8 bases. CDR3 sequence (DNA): TGTGCCACATCGGACAGGGAGAAACATGGCTACACCTTC. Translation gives CATSDREKHGYTF.